This is a list of T cell receptor beta chains from one sample in a study of T cells after posttransplantation cyclophosphamide. Produced via immunoSEQ multiplex PCR; TCRdb's table is partial and in-frame only. This table holds about 32,000 clones, about 87% found once. Sequencing was carried out using PBMCs. These receptors came from a middle-aged woman with a blood cancer, CMV-positive, and with a related stem cell donor. Both conserved end residues are part of each CDR3. D genes are given only for firm matches. Size tells how often a clone was seen (once, few, many) or the class of an expanded clone, and some rows leave it out.

V gene	clone size	J gene	D gene	CDR3 protein	CDR3 DNA
TRBV7-3	NA	TRBJ2-5	TRBD1	CASSRSNRGWRKTQYF	TGTGCCAGCAGCCGCAGCAACAGGGGCTGGAGAAAGACCCAGTACTTC
TRBV18	NA	TRBJ1-1	NA	CASSLAPSTNTEAFF	TGTGCCAGCTCATTAGCTCCCTCCACGAACACTGAAGCTTTCTTT
TRBV16	once	TRBJ2-1	NA	CASSEGLIYSYNEQFF	TGTGCCAGCAGCGAAGGACTTATCTACTCCTACAATGAGCAGTTCTTC
TRBV7-9	NA	TRBJ2-1	TRBD1	CASSPMGTGTTIGQFF	TGTGCCAGCAGCCCGATGGGGACAGGCACTACAATTGGGCAGTTCTTC
TRBV28	NA	TRBJ2-5	NA	CASSPSRWGAKETQYF	TGTGCCAGCAGTCCCTCGCGCTGGGGCGCAAAGGAGACCCAGTACTTC
TRBV5-5	NA	TRBJ1-4	NA	CASSTGEGATNEKLFF	TGTGCCAGCAGCACCGGAGAGGGGGCAACTAATGAAAAACTGTTTTTT
TRBV4-1	NA	TRBJ1-1	NA	CASSQFHISRGWTANTEAFF	TGCGCCAGCAGCCAATTTCACATCTCCCGGGGCTGGACAGCGAACACTGAAGCTTTCTTT
TRBV6-1	few	TRBJ1-2	NA	CASSLAYGYTF	TGTGCCAGCAGTCTCGCGTATGGCTACACCTTC
TRBV5-4	NA	TRBJ1-1	TRBD1	CASSRPGQMNTEAFF	TGTGCCAGCAGCCGACCGGGACAGATGAACACTGAAGCTTTCTTT
TRBV7-2	NA	TRBJ2-7	NA	CASSLVALPYEQYF	TGTGCCAGCAGCTTAGTGGCACTACCATACGAGCAGTACTTC
TRBV5-6	NA	TRBJ2-7	NA	CASSAFYRGGAYEQYF	TGTGCCAGCAGCGCTTTCTACAGGGGCGGGGCCTACGAGCAGTACTTC
TRBV5-1	NA	TRBJ2-3	NA	CASSLAGRTSTDTQYF	TGCGCCAGCAGCTTGGCCGGGAGAACTAGCACAGATACGCAGTATTTT
TRBV5-1	NA	TRBJ1-1	TRBD1	CASQSGGFNTEAFF	TGCGCCAGCCAATCAGGGGGTTTCAACACTGAAGCTTTCTTT
TRBV6-1	NA	TRBJ2-7	NA	CASSEDRTYEQYF	TGTGCCAGCAGTGAAGACAGGACCTACGAGCAGTACTTC
TRBV6-5	NA	TRBJ1-5	NA	CASSYSGPDNQPQHF	TGTGCCAGCAGTTACTCGGGGCCAGACAATCAGCCCCAGCATTTT
TRBV4-1	NA	TRBJ2-2	TRBD1	CASRYTGGTGELFF	TGCGCCAGCAGGTATACAGGGGGGACCGGGGAGCTGTTTTTT
TRBV5-1	NA	TRBJ2-2	TRBD1	CASSLLAGGANTGELFF	TGCGCCAGCAGCTTATTGGCAGGGGGTGCGAACACCGGGGAGCTGTTTTTT
TRBV19	NA	TRBJ2-1	TRBD1	CASSTTGVSYNEQFF	TGTGCCAGTAGTACGACAGGGGTCTCCTACAATGAGCAGTTCTTC
TRBV27	NA	TRBJ1-5	NA	CASSLGRGGVGFQPQHF	TGTGCCAGCAGTTTAGGTCGGGGAGGAGTGGGATTTCAGCCCCAGCATTTT
TRBV27	NA	TRBJ1-6	NA	CASSSIYYGDNSPLHF	TGTGCCAGCAGTTCGATTTATTACGGGGATAATTCACCCCTCCACTTT
TRBV6-1	NA	TRBJ1-1	NA	CASSEWSLENTEAFF	TGTGCCAGCAGTGAATGGAGCCTCGAGAACACTGAAGCTTTCTTT
TRBV28	NA	TRBJ1-5	NA	CASSTGLAQPQHF	TGTGCCAGCAGTACAGGGTTAGCTCAGCCCCAGCATTTT
TRBV7-9	NA	TRBJ2-7	NA	CASSTTRGQFEQYF	TGTGCCAGCAGTACAACTAGAGGACAGTTCGAGCAGTACTTC
TRBV5-4	NA	TRBJ2-1	NA	CASSLEQSPEQFF	TGTGCCAGCAGCTTGGAACAGTCCCCTGAGCAGTTCTTC
TRBV13	NA	TRBJ2-1	TRBD2	CASSFPRGGPSYNEQFF	TGTGCCAGCAGCTTCCCCCGGGGGGGGCCGTCCTACAATGAGCAGTTCTTC
TRBV7-2	once	TRBJ2-7	TRBD2	CASTLTSGGTYEQYF	TGTGCCAGCACCCTAACTAGCGGGGGAACCTACGAGCAGTACTTC
TRBV7-6	NA	TRBJ2-1	TRBD2	CASSLGVAGPITYNEQFF	TGTGCCAGCAGCTTGGGGGTAGCGGGGCCGATAACCTACAATGAGCAGTTCTTC
TRBV5-1	NA	TRBJ2-7	NA	CASSPGTSEQYF	TGCGCCAGCAGCCCCGGGACTTCCGAGCAGTACTTC
TRBV19	few	TRBJ1-5	NA	CASSTSWGADQPQHF	TGTGCCAGTAGTACCTCCTGGGGAGCGGATCAGCCCCAGCATTTT
TRBV6-6	NA	TRBJ1-5	TRBD1	CASSARQGGQPQHF	TGTGCCAGCAGTGCCCGACAGGGGGGCCAGCCCCAGCATTTT
TRBV12-5	NA	TRBJ1-3	NA	CASGLVVGDSGNTIYF	TGTGCTAGTGGTTTGGTAGTAGGGGACTCTGGAAACACCATATATTTT
TRBV5-1	NA	TRBJ1-6	NA	CASSLDQGRSPLHF	TGCGCCAGCAGCTTGGACCAGGGTCGCTCACCCCTCCACTTT
TRBV7-2	NA	TRBJ2-7	NA	CASSLAGTPNYEQYF	TGTGCCAGCAGCTTAGCCGGGACACCGAACTACGAGCAGTACTTC
TRBV2	NA	TRBJ1-1	NA	CARERGGPSTEAFF	TGTGCCAGGGAAAGGGGGGGCCCGAGCACTGAAGCTTTCTTT
TRBV7-8	NA	TRBJ2-3	TRBD2	CASSAQTSGGPYTDTQYF	TGTGCCAGCAGCGCACAAACTAGCGGGGGGCCTTACACAGATACGCAGTATTTT
TRBV9	NA	TRBJ2-2	TRBD2	CASSEGLAGPANTGELFF	TGTGCCAGCAGTGAAGGACTAGCGGGGCCTGCGAACACCGGGGAGCTGTTTTTT
TRBV19	NA	TRBJ1-1	NA	CASSIRGARNTEAFF	TGTGCCAGTAGTATCCGGGGGGCGAGGAACACTGAAGCTTTCTTT
TRBV27	NA	TRBJ1-6	NA	CASKFGGESPLHF	TGTGCCAGCAAATTTGGGGGGGAATCACCCCTCCACTTT